Listed below are T cell receptor beta chains from one sample, sequenced in a study of PD-L1 blockade in urothelial cancer. The repertoire was sequenced with immunoSEQ multiplex PCR; TCRdb's copy has only in-frame clones and lacks some. The sample holds about 90,000 clones, around four fifths seen once. The specimen was PBMCs, collected around atezolizumab (anti-PD-L1) treatment. Every receptor here comes from a man in his 70s with urothelial cancer. CDR3s include the opening cysteine and the closing phenylalanine or tryptophan. The D gene is left open where the match is weak. A clone size is listed for some rows: how often the clone was seen (once, few, many), or a class if it is expanded.

v_call	j_call	d_call	clone_size	cdr3_nt	cdr3_aa
TRBV11-1	TRBJ1-2	NA	NA	TGTGCCAGCAGCCCCGCCCCAGACTATGGCTACACCTTC	CASSPAPDYGYTF
TRBV7-2	TRBJ1-2	NA	NA	TGTGCCAGCAGCTTAAGCGTCGCGGCGGCCTATGGCTACACCTTC	CASSLSVAAAYGYTF
TRBV18	TRBJ2-1	NA	NA	TGTGCCAGCTCTCCCATCGACAGCTACAATGAGCAGTTCTTC	CASSPIDSYNEQFF
TRBV4-3	TRBJ2-1	NA	NA	TGCGCCAGCAGCCAAGATCTCGGAGGGTACAATGAGCAGTTCTTC	CASSQDLGGYNEQFF
TRBV11-3	TRBJ2-1	NA	NA	TGTGCCAGCAGCTTAGTACAGTACAATGAGCAGTTCTTC	CASSLVQYNEQFF
TRBV15	TRBJ1-2	NA	once	TGTGCCACCAGCAGAGATCGAATCCAGGCGTTTGGCTACACCTTC	CATSRDRIQAFGYTF
TRBV19	TRBJ1-2	NA	NA	TGTGCCAGTAGTATAGCAGGGAACTATGGCTACACCTTC	CASSIAGNYGYTF
TRBV6-5	TRBJ1-1	NA	NA	TGTGCCAGCAGTTACGGCAGGGGCCGGGAAGCTTTCTTT	CASSYGRGREAFF
TRBV2	TRBJ1-3	TRBD1	NA	TGTGCCAGTCGAACCGGGACAGGAAGATCTGGAAACACCATATATTTT	CASRTGTGRSGNTIYF
TRBV4-1	TRBJ2-7	TRBD1	few	TGCGCCAGCAGCCAGAGACAGGGTTACGAGCAGTACTTC	CASSQRQGYEQYF
TRBV6-1	TRBJ2-6	NA	NA	TGTGCCAGCAGTGAACGGCGGGCCCGGGTCCTGACTTTC	CASSERRARVLTF
TRBV18	TRBJ1-5	TRBD1	NA	TGTGCCAGCTCTCTCGGACAGGATACAGGCCCCCAGCATTTT	CASSLGQDTGPQHF
TRBV6-1	TRBJ1-3	NA	NA	TGTGCCAGCAGTCCCCCAGGGAACGGAAACACCATATATTTT	CASSPPGNGNTIYF
TRBV7-8	TRBJ2-5	TRBD1	NA	TGTGCCAGCAGCACCGGGACAGATCAAGAGACCCAGTACTTC	CASSTGTDQETQYF
TRBV18	TRBJ1-5	NA	NA	TGTGCCAGCTCACCCCAACCGCAGGGAAAACTACACGGCAATCAGCCCCAGCATTTT	CASSPQPQGKLHGNQPQHF